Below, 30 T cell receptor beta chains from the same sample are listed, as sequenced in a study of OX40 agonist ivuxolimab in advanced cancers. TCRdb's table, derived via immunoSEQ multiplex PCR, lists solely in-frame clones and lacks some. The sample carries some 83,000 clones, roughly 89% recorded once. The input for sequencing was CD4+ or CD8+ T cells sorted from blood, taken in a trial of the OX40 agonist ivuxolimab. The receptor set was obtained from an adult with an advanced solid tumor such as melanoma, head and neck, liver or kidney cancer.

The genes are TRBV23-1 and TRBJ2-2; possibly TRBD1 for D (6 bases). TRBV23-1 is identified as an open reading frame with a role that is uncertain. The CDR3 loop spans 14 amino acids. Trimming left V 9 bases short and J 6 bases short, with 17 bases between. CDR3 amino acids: CARGRQGIAGELFF. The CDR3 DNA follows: TGCGCCAGGGGTCGTCAGGGGATCGCCGGGGAGCTGTTTTTT.

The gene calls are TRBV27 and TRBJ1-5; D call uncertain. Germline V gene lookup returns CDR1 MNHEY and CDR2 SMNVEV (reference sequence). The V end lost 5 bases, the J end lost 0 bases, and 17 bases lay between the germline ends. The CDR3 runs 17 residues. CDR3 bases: TGTGCCAGCAGTCCCCTTGGAGGGTTATATAGCAATCAGCCCCAGCATTTT. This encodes CASSPLGGLYSNQPQHF.

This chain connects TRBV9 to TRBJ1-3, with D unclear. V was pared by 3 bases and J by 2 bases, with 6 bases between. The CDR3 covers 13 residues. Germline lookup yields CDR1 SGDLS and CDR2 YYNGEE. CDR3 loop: CASSATPGNTIYF. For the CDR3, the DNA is TGTGCCAGCAGCGCGACCCCTGGAAACACCATATATTTT.

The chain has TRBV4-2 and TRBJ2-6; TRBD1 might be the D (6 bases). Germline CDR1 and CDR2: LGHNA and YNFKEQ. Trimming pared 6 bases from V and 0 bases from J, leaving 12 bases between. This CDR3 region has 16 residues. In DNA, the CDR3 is TGTGCCAGCAGACCGACGGACAGCTCTGGGGCCAACGTCCTGACTTTC. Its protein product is CASRPTDSSGANVLTF.

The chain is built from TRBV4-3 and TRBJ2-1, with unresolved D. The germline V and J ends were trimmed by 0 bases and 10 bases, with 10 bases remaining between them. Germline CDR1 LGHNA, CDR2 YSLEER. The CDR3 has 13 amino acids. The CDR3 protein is CASSQEFGDEQFF. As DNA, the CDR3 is TGCGCCAGCAGCCAAGAGTTTGGCGACGAGCAGTTCTTC.

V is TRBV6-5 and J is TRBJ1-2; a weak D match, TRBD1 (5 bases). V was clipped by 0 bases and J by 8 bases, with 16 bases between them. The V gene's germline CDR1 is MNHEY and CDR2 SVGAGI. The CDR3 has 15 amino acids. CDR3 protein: CASSYSMQGRWGYTF. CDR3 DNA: TGTGCCAGCAGTTACTCGATGCAGGGCCGTTGGGGCTACACCTTC.

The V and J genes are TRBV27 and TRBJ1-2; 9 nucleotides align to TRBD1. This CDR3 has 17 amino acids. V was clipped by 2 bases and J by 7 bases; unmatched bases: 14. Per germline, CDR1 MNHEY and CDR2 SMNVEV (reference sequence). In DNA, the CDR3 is TGTGCCAGCAGTTTAGAAAGGGGGGACAGGGTGTTTCGTGGCTACACCTTC. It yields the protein CASSLERGDRVFRGYTF.

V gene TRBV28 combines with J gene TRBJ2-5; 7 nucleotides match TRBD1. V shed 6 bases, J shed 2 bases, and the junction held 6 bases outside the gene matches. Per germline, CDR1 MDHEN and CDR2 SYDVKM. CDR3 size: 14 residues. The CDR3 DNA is TGTGCCAGCAGCCCCGGGACAGTTCAAGAGACCCAGTACTTC. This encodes CASSPGTVQETQYF.

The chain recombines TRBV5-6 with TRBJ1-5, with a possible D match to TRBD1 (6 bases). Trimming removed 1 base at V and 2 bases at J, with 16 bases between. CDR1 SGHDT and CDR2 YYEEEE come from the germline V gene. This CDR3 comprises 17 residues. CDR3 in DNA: TGTGCCAGCAGCTTGCCAGGGGAGGCTATATGCAATCAGCCCCAGCATTTT. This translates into CASSLPGEAICNQPQHF.

CDR3: CASSLVRGLDTIYF. The CDR3 DNA reads as TGTGCCAGCAGCTTGGTCAGGGGTCTCGACACCATATATTTT. This rearrangement joins TRBV5-8 to TRBJ1-3; TRBD1 might be the D (6 bases). CDR1 SGHTS and CDR2 YDEGEE come from the germline V gene. The CDR3 is 14 amino acids. Trimming stripped 0 bases from V and 8 bases from J, with 12 bases between.

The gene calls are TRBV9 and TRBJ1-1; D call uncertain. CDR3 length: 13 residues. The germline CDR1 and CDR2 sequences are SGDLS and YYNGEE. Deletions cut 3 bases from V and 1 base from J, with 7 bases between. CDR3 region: CASSGGRNTEAFF. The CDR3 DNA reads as TGTGCCAGCAGCGGTGGGCGGAACACTGAAGCTTTCTTT.

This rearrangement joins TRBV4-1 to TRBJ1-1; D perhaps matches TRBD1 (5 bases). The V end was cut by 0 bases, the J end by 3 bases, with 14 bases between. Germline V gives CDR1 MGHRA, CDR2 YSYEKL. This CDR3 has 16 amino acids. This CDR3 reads CASSQDGEGRDTEAFF. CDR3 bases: TGCGCCAGCAGCCAAGATGGAGAGGGGCGAGACACTGAAGCTTTCTTT.

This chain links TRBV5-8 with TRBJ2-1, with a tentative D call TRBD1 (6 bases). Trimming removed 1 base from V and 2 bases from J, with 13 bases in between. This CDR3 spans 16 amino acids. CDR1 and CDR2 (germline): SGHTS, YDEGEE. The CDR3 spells CASSLYPTGTYNEQFF. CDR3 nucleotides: TGTGCCAGCAGCTTGTACCCGACAGGAACCTACAATGAGCAGTTCTTC. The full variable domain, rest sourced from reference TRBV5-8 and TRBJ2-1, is EAGVTQSPTHLIKTRGQQATLRCSPISGHTSVYWYQQALGLGLQFLLWYDEGEERNRGNFPPRFSGRQFPNYSSELNVNALELEDSALYLCASSLYPTGTYNEQFFGPGTRLTVL.

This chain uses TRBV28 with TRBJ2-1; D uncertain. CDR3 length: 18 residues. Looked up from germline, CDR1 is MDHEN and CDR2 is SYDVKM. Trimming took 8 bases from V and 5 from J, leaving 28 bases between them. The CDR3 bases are TGTGCCAGCGGCGGTGTATTAGGGCTCCATTTAGAGCACAATGAGCAGTTCTTC. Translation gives CASGGVLGLHLEHNEQFF.

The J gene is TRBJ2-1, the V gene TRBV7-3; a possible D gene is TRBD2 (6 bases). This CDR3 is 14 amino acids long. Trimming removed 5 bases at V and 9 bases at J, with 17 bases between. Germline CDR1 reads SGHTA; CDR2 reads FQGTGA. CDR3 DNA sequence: TGTGCCAGCAGCGTCTTCGGGGGAATATTTGAGCAGTTCTTC. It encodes CASSVFGGIFEQFF.

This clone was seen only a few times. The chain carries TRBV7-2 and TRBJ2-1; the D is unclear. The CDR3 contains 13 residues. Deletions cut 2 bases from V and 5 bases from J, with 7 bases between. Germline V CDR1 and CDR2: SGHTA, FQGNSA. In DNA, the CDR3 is TGTGCCAGCAGCTTATCTCGGAACAATGAGCAGTTCTTC. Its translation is CASSLSRNNEQFF. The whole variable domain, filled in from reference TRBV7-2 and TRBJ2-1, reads GAGVSQSPSNKVTEKGKDVELRCDPISGHTALYWYRQSLGQGLEFLIYFQGNSAPDKSGLPSDRFSAERTGGSVSTLTIQRTQQEDSAVYLCASSLSRNNEQFFGPGTRLTVL.

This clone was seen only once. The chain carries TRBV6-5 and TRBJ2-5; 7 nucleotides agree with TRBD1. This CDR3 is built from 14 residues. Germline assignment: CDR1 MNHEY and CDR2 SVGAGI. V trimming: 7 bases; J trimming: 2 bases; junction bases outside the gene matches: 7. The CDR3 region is CASTTPGQQETQYF. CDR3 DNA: TGTGCCAGCACCACCCCGGGACAGCAAGAGACCCAGTACTTC.

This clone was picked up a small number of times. The CDR3 here is CASSFSLGSNQPQHF. The CDR3 DNA reads as TGTGCCAGTAGTTTTTCGTTAGGGAGCAATCAGCCCCAGCATTTT. This chain uses TRBV19 with TRBJ1-5; D remains ambiguous. Germline CDR1 and CDR2: LNHDA and SQIVND (reference sequence). The CDR3 is 15 amino acids. Between the trimmed V and J ends, which lost 5 bases and 1 base, there was a span of 12 bases. The full variable domain, with the rest looked up from reference TRBV19 and TRBJ1-5, is DGGITQSPKYLFRKEGQNVTLSCEQNLNHDAMYWYRQDPGQGLRLIYYSQIVNDFQKGDIAEGYSVSREKKESFPLTVTSAQKNPTAFYLCASSFSLGSNQPQHFGDGTRLSIL.

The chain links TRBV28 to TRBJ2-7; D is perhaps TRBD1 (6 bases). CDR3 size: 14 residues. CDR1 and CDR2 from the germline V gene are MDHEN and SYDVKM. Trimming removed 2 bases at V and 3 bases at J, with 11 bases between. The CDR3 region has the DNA TGTGCCAGCAGTTTAACAGGGAATCGCTACGAGCAGTACTTC. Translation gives CASSLTGNRYEQYF. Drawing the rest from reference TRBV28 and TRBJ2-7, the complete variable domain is DVKVTQSSRYLVKRTGEKVFLECVQDMDHENMFWYRQDPGLGLRLIYFSYDVKMKEKGDIPEGYSVSREKKERFSLILESASTNQTSMYLCASSLTGNRYEQYFGPGTRLTVT.

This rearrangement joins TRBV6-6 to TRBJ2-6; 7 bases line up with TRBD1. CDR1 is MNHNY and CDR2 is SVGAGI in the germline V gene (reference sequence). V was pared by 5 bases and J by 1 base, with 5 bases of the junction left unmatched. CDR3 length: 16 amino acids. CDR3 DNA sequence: TGTGCCAGCAGTCACACGACAGGGTCTGGGGCCAACGTCCTGACTTTC. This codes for CASSHTTGSGANVLTF.

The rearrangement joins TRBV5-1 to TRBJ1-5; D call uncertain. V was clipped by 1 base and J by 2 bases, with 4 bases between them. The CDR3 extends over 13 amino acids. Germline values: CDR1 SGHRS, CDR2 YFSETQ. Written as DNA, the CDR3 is TGCGCCAGCAGCTTGCGAGGCAATCAGCCCCAGCATTTT. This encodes CASSLRGNQPQHF.

CDR3 amino acids: CASRIAGEPYEQYF. CDR3 nucleotides: TGTGCCAGCAGGATCGCAGGGGAACCCTACGAGCAGTACTTC. The chain employs TRBV28 and TRBJ2-7; possible D gene TRBD1, 6 bases. This CDR3 has 14 amino acids. V lost 6 bases to trimming and J lost 2 bases, with 14 bases between them. Germline-derived CDR1 and CDR2 are MDHEN and SYDVKM.

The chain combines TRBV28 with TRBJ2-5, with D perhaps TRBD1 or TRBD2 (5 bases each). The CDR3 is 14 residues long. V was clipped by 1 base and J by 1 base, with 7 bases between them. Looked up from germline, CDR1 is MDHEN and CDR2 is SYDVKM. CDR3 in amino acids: CASSLYGAQETQYF. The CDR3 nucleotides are TGTGCCAGCAGTTTATACGGGGCCCAAGAGACCCAGTACTTC.

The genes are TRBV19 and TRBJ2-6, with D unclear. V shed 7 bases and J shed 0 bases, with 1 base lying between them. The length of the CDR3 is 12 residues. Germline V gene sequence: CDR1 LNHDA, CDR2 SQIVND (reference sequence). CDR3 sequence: CASNSGANVLTF. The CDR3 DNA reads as TGTGCCAGTAACTCTGGGGCCAACGTCCTGACTTTC.

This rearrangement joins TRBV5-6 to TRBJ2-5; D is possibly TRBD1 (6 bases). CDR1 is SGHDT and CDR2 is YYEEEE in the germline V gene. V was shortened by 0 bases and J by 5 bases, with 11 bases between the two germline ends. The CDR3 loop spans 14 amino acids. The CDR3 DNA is TGTGCCAGCAGCTTGGGTACAGGGTGGGAGACCCAGTACTTC. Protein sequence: CASSLGTGWETQYF.

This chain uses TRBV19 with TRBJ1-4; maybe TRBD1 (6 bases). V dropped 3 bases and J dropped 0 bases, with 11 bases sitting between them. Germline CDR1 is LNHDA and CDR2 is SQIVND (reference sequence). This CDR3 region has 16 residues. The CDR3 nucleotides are TGTGCCAGTAGTATTGGGACACCAGCAACTAATGAAAAACTGTTTTTT. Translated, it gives CASSIGTPATNEKLFF.

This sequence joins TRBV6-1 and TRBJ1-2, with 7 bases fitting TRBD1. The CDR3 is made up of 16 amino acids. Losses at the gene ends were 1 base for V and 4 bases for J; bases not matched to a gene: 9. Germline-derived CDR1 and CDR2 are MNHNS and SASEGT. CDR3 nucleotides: TGTGCCAGCAGTGAAGGACCGGGACAGACTAGCTATGGCTACACCTTC. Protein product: CASSEGPGQTSYGYTF.

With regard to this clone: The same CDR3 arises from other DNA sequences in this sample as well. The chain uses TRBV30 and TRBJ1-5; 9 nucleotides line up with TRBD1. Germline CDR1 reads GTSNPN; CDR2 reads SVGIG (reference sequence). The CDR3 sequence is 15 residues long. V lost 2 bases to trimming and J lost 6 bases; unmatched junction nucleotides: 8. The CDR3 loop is CAWSPEQGASQPQHF. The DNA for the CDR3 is TGTGCCTGGAGTCCGGAACAGGGGGCGAGTCAGCCCCAGCATTTT.

The CDR3 here is CASSLQRVNTEAFF. CDR3 in DNA: TGTGCCAGCAGCTTACAGAGGGTGAACACTGAAGCTTTCTTT. V is TRBV7-3 and J is TRBJ1-1; unclear D gene. Germline V gene sequence: CDR1 SGHTA, CDR2 FQGTGA. This CDR3 has 14 residues. V was shortened by 2 bases and J by 0 bases, with 7 bases between the two germline ends.

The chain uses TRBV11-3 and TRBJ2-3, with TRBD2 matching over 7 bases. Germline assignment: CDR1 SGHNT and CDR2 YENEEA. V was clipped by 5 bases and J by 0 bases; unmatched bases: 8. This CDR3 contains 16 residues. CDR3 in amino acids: CASSRREGWSTDTQYF. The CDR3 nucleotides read TGTGCCAGCAGCCGAAGGGAGGGATGGAGCACAGATACGCAGTATTTT.